The entry below describes one T cell receptor (beta chain). What it binds is not known. This CDR3 comprises 15 residues. CDR1 is LNHDA and CDR2 is SQIVND in the germline V gene (reference sequence). Germline trimming cut 4 bases from V and 6 bases from J; bases unmatched to any gene: 8. The data were taken from a study of shared clonotypes between healthy human individuals. The data were produced by immunoSEQ multiplex PCR, yet TCRdb's version contains in-frame clones alone and is incomplete. The table includes under 1,900,000 clones, 97% to 99% detected once. Notes on the study in general: Represented genetic and exposure-history diversity was restricted by having few donors. Non-shared clonotypes had lower generation probabilities than those shared by all four donors. Naive subsets generally exceeded memory subsets in estimated richness.

The TCR was taken from a man aged 30 to 39 in good health. This chain uses TRBV19 with TRBJ1-5; 8 nucleotides match TRBD1. Material: naive CD4+ T cells sorted from blood. Regarding subset: CD45RA+ positively selected. The CDR3 sequence: CASSTYKTGVQPQHF. CDR3 bases: TGTGCCAGTAGTACCTATAAGACAGGGGTTCAGCCCCAGCATTTT. The full variable domain, rest sourced from reference TRBV19 and TRBJ1-5, is DGGITQSPKYLFRKEGQNVTLSCEQNLNHDAMYWYRQDPGQGLRLIYYSQIVNDFQKGDIAEGYSVSREKKESFPLTVTSAQKNPTAFYLCASSTYKTGVQPQHFGDGTRLSIL.